The 8 T cell receptor beta chains below come from one sample, sequenced in a study of T cells after yellow fever vaccination. MiXCR, applied by TCRdb to the 5' RACE reads, yields one record per CDR3 protein. The sample lists more than 300,000 distinct CDR3 sequences, about 10% seen once, with over 3% in the top ten. The sample consisted of CD4+ T cells sorted from PBMCs, taken 45 days after the yellow fever booster vaccination. These receptors all stem from a man aged 18 to 35 who received the YFV17D yellow fever vaccine.

This clonotype was seen only a few times. V gene TRBV18 combines with J gene TRBJ2-3; D tentatively reads TRBD1 or TRBD2 (5 bases each). This CDR3 is built from 14 residues. Germline V lookup: CDR1 KGHSH, CDR2 LQKENI. Trimming cost V 5 bases and J 5 bases, with 14 bases left between them. As DNA, the CDR3 is TGTGCCAGCTCATCAGGGACCGGAGGAGATACGCAGTATTTT. It encodes CASSSGTGGDTQYF.

This chain connects TRBV12-5 to TRBJ2-2, with a tentative D call TRBD1 (6 bases). V lost 2 bases and J 4 bases, leaving 14 bases between the germline ends. From germline, CDR1 is LGHNT and CDR2 FRNRAP. The CDR3 totals 16 residues. The CDR3 DNA sequence: TGTGCTAGTGGTTTGAAGGGGGTACGGGGCACCGGGGAGCTGTTTTTT. Translated: CASGLKGVRGTGELFF.

The rearrangement uses TRBV12-3 or TRBV12-4 and TRBJ2-7, with D perhaps assigned TRBD1 or TRBD2 (5 bases each). V was clipped by 6 bases and J by 2 bases, with 14 bases between them. The CDR3 is 14 residues long. The CDR3 DNA reads TGTGCCAGCAGCCCCCGGGACCGCCCCTACGAGCAGTACGTC. This gives the protein CASSPRDRPYEQYV.

This clonotype showed up many times. V gene TRBV7-6 combines with J gene TRBJ2-6; possible D gene TRBD2, 5 bases. V shed 5 bases and J shed 1 base, with 15 bases lying between them. This CDR3 contains 17 residues. Germline CDR1 reads SGHVS; CDR2 reads FNYEAQ. The CDR3 here is CASSPGRRESGANVLTF. CDR3 coding DNA: TGTGCCAGCAGCCCCGGACGTCGGGAATCTGGGGCCAACGTCCTGACTTTC.

This clonotype was found a few times. The rearrangement uses TRBV5-1 and TRBJ2-7; 7 bases agree with TRBD2. The germline V gene has CDR1 SGHRS and CDR2 YFSETQ. The length of the CDR3 is 14 residues. V lost 4 bases, J lost 1 base, and 5 bases stayed unmatched. CDR3 in DNA: TGCGCCAGCAGCCGGGGGGTCAGTTCCTACGAGCAGTACTTC. This gives the protein CASSRGVSSYEQYF.

This chain joins TRBV28 and TRBJ1-2; no clear D. Trimming cost V 1 base and J 5 bases, with 17 bases left between them. This CDR3 comprises 16 residues. Germline assignment: CDR1 MDHEN and CDR2 SYDVKM. This chain's CDR3 is CASSLSEGSGLYGYTF. The CDR3 DNA reads TGTGCCAGCAGTTTATCGGAGGGTTCGGGCCTTTATGGCTACACCTTC.

The chain links TRBV7-2 to TRBJ2-7; TRBD1 might be the D (6 bases). Trimming took off 5 bases at V and 1 base at J, with 12 bases between the two ends. In germline, CDR1 is SGHTA, CDR2 FQGNSA. The CDR3 sequence is 14 residues long. The CDR3 nucleotides are TGTGCCAGCAGCCCCGACAGGATTTCCTACGAGCAGTACGTC. It translates to CASSPDRISYEQYV.

In its sample, this clonotype was seen a few times. This chain uses TRBV9 with TRBJ2-7, with 7 bases aligning to TRBD2. Germline CDR1 reads SGDLS; CDR2 reads YYNGEE. J lost 3 bases, V lost 0 bases, and 6 bases had no gene match. The CDR3 runs to 15 residues. CDR3: CASSVGSGEYYEQYF. In DNA form, the CDR3 reads TGTGCCAGCAGCGTAGGAAGCGGGGAATACTACGAGCAGTACTTC. Filled out from reference TRBV9 and TRBJ2-7, the complete variable domain reads DSGVTQTPKHLITATGQRVTLRCSPRSGDLSVYWYQQSLDQGLQFLIQYYNGEERAKGNILERFSAQQFPDLHSELNLSSLELGDSALYFCASSVGSGEYYEQYFGPGTRLTVT.